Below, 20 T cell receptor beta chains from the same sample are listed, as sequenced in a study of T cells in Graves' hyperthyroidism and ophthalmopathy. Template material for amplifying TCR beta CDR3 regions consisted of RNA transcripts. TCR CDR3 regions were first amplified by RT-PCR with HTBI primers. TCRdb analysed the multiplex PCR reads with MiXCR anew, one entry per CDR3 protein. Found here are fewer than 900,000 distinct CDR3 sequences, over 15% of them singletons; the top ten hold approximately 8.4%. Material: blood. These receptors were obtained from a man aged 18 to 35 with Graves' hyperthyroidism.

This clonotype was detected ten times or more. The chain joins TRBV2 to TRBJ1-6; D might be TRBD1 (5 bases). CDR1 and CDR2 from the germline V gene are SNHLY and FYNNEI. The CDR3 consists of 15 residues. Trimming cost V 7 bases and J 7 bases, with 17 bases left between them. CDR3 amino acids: CASTDTGIPNSPLHF. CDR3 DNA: TGTGCCAGCACGGACACCGGGATTCCGAATTCACCCCTCCACTTT.

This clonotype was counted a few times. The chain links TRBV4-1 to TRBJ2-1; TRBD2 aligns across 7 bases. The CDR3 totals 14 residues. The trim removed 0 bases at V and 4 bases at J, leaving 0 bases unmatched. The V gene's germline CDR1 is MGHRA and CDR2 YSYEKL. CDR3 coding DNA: TGCGCCAGCAGCCAAGATAGCGGGTACAATGAGCAGTTCTTC. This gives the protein CASSQDSGYNEQFF.

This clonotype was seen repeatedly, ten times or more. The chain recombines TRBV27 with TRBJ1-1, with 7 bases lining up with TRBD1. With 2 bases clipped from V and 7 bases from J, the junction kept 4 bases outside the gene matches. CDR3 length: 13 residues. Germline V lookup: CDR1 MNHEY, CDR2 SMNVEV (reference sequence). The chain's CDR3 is CASSLQGVGEAFF. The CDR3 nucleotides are TGTGCCAGCAGTTTACAGGGGGTCGGTGAAGCTTTCTTT.

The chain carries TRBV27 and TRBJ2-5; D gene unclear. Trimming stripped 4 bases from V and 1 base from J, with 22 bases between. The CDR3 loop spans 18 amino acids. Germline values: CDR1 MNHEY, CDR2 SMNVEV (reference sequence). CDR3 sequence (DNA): TGTGCCAGCAGTTCTATATATCTCCGGTTCGGTTTCCAAGAGACCCAGTACTTC. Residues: CASSSIYLRFGFQETQYF.

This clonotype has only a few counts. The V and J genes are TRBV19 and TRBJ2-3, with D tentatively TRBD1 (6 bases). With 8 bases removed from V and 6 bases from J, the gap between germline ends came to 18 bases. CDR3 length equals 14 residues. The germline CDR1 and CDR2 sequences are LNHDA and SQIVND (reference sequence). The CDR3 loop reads CASRNEGGRDTQYF. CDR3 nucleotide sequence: TGTGCCAGTCGAAACGAAGGGGGTAGGGATACGCAGTATTTT.

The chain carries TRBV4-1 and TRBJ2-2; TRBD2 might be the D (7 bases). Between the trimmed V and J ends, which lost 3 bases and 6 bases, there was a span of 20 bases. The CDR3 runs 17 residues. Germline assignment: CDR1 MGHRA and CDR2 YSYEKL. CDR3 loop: CASSHPDGSGTSGELFF. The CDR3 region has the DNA TGCGCCAGCAGCCACCCCGATGGGAGCGGGACATCCGGGGAGCTGTTTTTT.

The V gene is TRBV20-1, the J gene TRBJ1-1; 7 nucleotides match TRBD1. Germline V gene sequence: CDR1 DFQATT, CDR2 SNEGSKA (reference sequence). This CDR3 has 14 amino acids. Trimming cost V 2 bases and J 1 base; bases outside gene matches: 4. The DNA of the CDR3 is TGCAGTGCTAGACAAGACAGGGCGAACACTGAAGCTTTCTTT. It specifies CSARQDRANTEAFF.

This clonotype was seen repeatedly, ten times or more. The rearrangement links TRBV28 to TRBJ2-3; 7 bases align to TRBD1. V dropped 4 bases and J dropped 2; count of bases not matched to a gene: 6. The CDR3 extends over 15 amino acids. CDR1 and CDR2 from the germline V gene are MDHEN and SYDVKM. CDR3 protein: CASSSGQRITDTQYF. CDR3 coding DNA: TGTGCCAGCAGTTCGGGACAGAGGATCACAGATACGCAGTATTTT. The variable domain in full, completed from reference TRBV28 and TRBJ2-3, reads DVKVTQSSRYLVKRTGEKVFLECVQDMDHENMFWYRQDPGLGLRLIYFSYDVKMKEKGDIPEGYSVSREKKERFSLILESASTNQTSMYLCASSSGQRITDTQYFGPGTRLTVL.

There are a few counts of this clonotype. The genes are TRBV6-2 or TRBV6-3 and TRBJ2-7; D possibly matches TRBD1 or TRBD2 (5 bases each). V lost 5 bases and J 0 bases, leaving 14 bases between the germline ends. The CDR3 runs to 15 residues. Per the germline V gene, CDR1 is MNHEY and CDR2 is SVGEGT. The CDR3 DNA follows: TGTGCCAGCAGTGAATGGGGGAGTAGCTCCTACGAGCAGTACTTC. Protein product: CASSEWGSSSYEQYF.

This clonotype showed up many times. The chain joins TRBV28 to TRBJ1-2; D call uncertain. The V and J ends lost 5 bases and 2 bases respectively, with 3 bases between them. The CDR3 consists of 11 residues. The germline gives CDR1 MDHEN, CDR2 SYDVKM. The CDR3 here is CASSHNYGYTF. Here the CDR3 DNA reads TGTGCCAGCAGTCACAACTATGGCTACACCTTC.

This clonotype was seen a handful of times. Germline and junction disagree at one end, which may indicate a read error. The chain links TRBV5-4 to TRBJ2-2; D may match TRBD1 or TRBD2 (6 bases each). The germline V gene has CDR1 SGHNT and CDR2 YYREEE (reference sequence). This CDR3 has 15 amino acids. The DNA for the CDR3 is TGTGCCAGCAGCGCGAGGGGGGCGAACGCCGGGGAGCTGTTTTTT. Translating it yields CASSARGANAGELFF.

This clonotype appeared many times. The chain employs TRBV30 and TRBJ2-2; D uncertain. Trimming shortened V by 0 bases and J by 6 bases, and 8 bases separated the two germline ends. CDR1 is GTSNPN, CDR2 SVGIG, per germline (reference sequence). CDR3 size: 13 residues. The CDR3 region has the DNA TGTGCCTGGAGTGTACTCCGGGCCGGGGAGCTGTTTTTT. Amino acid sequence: CAWSVLRAGELFF.

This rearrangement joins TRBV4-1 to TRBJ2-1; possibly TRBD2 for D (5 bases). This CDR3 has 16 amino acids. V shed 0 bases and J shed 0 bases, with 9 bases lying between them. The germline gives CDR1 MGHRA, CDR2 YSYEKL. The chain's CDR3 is CASSQDSASSYNEQFF. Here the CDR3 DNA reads TGCGCCAGCAGCCAAGATAGCGCCAGCTCCTACAATGAGCAGTTCTTC.

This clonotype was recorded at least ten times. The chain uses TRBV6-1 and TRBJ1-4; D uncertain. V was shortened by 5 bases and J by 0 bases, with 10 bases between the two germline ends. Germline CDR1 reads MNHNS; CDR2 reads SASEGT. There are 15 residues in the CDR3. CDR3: CASSSQFATNEKLFF. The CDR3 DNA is TGTGCCAGCAGTAGCCAGTTCGCAACTAATGAAAAACTGTTTTTT.

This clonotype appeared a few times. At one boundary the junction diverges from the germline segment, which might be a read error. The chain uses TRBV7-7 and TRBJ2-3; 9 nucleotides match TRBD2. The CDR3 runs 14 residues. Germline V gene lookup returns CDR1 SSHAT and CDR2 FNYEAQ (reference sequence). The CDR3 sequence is CASSPGLAAGTQYF. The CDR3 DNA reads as TGTGCTAGCAGCCCGGGACTAGCCGCGGGTACGCAGTATTTT.

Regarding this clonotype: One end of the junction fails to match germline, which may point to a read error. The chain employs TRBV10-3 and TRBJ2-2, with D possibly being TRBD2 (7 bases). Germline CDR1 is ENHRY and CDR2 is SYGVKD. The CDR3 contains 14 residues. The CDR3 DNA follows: TGTGCCAGCAGTTCGGAGGGGGGGACCGGGGAGCTGTTTTTT. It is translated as CASSSEGGTGELFF.

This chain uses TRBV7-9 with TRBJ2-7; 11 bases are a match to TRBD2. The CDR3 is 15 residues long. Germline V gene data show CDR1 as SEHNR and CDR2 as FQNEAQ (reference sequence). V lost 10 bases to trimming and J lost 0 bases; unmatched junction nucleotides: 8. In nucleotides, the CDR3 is TGTGCCATCAAGTCCACTAGCGGGAGCTCCTACGAGCAGTACTTC. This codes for CAIKSTSGSSYEQYF.

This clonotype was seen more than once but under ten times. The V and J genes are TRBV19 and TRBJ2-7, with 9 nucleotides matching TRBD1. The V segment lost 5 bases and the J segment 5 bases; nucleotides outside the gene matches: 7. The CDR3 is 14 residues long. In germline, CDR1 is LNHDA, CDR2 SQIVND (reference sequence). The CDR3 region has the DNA TGTGCCAGTAGTGCCCGACAGGGGGAGAACGAGCAGTACTTC. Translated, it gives CASSARQGENEQYF.

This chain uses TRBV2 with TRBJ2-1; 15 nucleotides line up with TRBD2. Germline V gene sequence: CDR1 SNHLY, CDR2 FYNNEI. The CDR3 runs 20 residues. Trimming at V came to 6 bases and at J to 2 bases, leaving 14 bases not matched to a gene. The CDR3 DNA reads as TGTGCCAGCAGCCCCCCCGGTGGGACTAGCGGGAGGCCAACCTACAATGAGCAGTTCTTC. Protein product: CASSPPGGTSGRPTYNEQFF.

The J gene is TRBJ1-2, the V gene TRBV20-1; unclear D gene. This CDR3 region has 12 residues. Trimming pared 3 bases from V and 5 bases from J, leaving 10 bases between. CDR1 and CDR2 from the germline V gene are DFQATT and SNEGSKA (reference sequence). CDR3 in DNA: TGCAGTGCTAGCATGGCTCTTTATGGCTACACCTTC. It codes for CSASMALYGYTF.